This T cell receptor (beta chain) was captured by sequencing in a study of glioma-infiltrating T cells. Using RNA template, CDR3s of TCR alpha and beta were amplified with iRepertoire arm-PCR. TCRdb re-called the multiplex PCR reads with MiXCR, one entry per CDR3 protein. Of 300,000 to 400,000 distinct CDR3 sequences listed, roughly 41% are singletons. The length of the CDR3 is 13 residues. The germline gives CDR1 MGHDK, CDR2 SYGVNS. Trimming took 9 bases from V and 2 from J, leaving 11 bases between them. Sequenced input: glioma tissue, nonneoplastic brain tissue, or PBMCs (not recorded which). The chain uses TRBV25-1 and TRBJ2-4; D possibly corresponds to TRBD2 (6 bases). The source is a human donor with low-grade glioma or glioblastoma, undergoing nonglioma brain surgery, or in good health (not recorded which). The CDR3 DNA follows: TGTGCCAGTGGGGGGTTTTCCAAAAACATTCAGTACTTC. Protein product: CASGGFSKNIQYF. Filled out from reference TRBV25-1 and TRBJ2-4, the complete variable domain reads EADIYQTPRYLVIGTGKKITLECSQTMGHDKMYWYQQDPGMELHLIHYSYGVNSTEKGDLSSESTVSRIRTEHFPLTLESARPSHTSQYLCASGGFSKNIQYFGAGTRLSVL.